This passage covers 17 T cell receptor beta chains from one sample sequenced in a study of cytomegalovirus exposure and HLA in healthy donors. 60 Vbeta and 13 Jbeta primers were used in PCR. TCRdb keeps only in-frame clones here, not all; method: immunoSEQ multiplex PCR. This sample's table reports more than 100,000 clones. The source material was PBMCs. Every receptor here comes from a man aged 18-30 years in good health and CMV-seronegative.

The rearrangement links TRBV27 to TRBJ1-1; TRBD1 agrees at 7 bases. CDR3 length equals 13 residues. Trimming took 7 bases from V and 4 from J; bases not matched to a gene: 6. Germline loops: CDR1 MNHEY, CDR2 SMNVEV (reference sequence). CDR3 sequence reads: CASKDRARTEAFF. The CDR3 nucleotides read TGTGCCAGCAAAGACAGGGCTCGCACTGAAGCTTTCTTT.

The V call is TRBV9, the J call TRBJ2-3, with D unclear. The ends were cut back, 4 bases at V and 2 bases at J, with 17 bases in the middle. The CDR3 covers 16 residues. The germline CDR1 and CDR2 sequences are SGDLS and YYNGEE. The CDR3 sequence: CASSRWSSSYTDTQYF. CDR3 sequence (DNA): TGTGCCAGCAGCCGGTGGAGCAGCTCCTACACAGATACGCAGTATTTT.

The V call is TRBV6-1, the J call TRBJ1-4; D may be TRBD1 (5 bases). Looked up from germline, CDR1 is MNHNS and CDR2 is SASEGT. The V end lost 0 bases, the J end lost 8 bases, and 10 bases lay between the germline ends. The CDR3 length is 14 residues. The CDR3 DNA follows: TGTGCCAGCAGTGAAGCGTTACAGGCGGAAAAACTGTTTTTT. This codes for CASSEALQAEKLFF.

This sequence joins TRBV9 and TRBJ2-1; D is perhaps TRBD2 (6 bases). The CDR3 covers 16 residues. Trimming left V 0 bases short and J 4 bases short, with 14 bases between. CDR1 SGDLS and CDR2 YYNGEE come from the germline V gene. The CDR3 loop is CASSVAGGAQYNEQFF. CDR3 bases: TGTGCCAGCAGCGTAGCGGGCGGGGCGCAATACAATGAGCAGTTCTTC. Full variable domain (remainder filled in from reference TRBV9 and TRBJ2-1): DSGVTQTPKHLITATGQRVTLRCSPRSGDLSVYWYQQSLDQGLQFLIQYYNGEERAKGNILERFSAQQFPDLHSELNLSSLELGDSALYFCASSVAGGAQYNEQFFGPGTRLTVL.

The chain combines TRBV7-2 with TRBJ2-7; D not certain. Germline V gives CDR1 SGHTA, CDR2 FQGNSA. The V end lost 1 base, the J end lost 2 bases, and 9 bases lay between the germline ends. The CDR3 runs to 14 residues. CDR3 sequence (DNA): TGTGCCAGCAGCTTAGATATCAACACCTACGAGCAGTACTTC. Amino acids: CASSLDINTYEQYF.

The chain combines TRBV18 with TRBJ2-1; no definite D call. Germline CDR1 is KGHSH and CDR2 is LQKENI. This CDR3 spans 16 amino acids. Trimming took off 2 bases at V and 2 bases at J, with 13 bases between the two ends. As DNA, the CDR3 is TGTGCCAGCTCACCAGGGTGGGCTGGCACCTACAATGAGCAGTTCTTC. This translates into CASSPGWAGTYNEQFF.

This chain uses TRBV6-1 with TRBJ1-1, with unresolved D. Germline V gene lookup returns CDR1 MNHNS and CDR2 SASEGT. This CDR3 has 13 residues. V was cut by 1 base and J by 5 bases, with 8 bases left in between. The CDR3 region is CASSEGRRTEAFF. CDR3 in DNA: TGTGCCAGCAGTGAAGGGAGAAGGACTGAAGCTTTCTTT.

This chain's CDR3 is CASARRMSGGTGDPHEQYF. The CDR3 coding sequence is TGCGCCAGCGCCCGAAGAATGAGTGGAGGGACAGGGGATCCCCACGAGCAGTACTTC. The gene calls are TRBV5-1 and TRBJ2-7, with 10 bases aligning to TRBD1. From germline, CDR1 is SGHRS and CDR2 YFSETQ. This CDR3 has 19 residues. The V and J ends lost 7 bases and 5 bases, in that order; junction bases with no gene match: 24.

The chain joins TRBV2 to TRBJ1-1; perhaps TRBD1 as D (5 bases). The germline V gene encodes CDR1 SNHLY and CDR2 FYNNEI. Trimming shortened V by 7 bases and J by 4 bases, and 22 bases separated the two germline ends. CDR3 length: 16 amino acids. The CDR3 DNA sequence: TGTGCCAGCACTGGACACCTTCTGAACTCGGCCACTGAAGCTTTCTTT. Residues: CASTGHLLNSATEAFF.

This chain links TRBV30 with TRBJ2-7, with D possibly being TRBD1 (6 bases). Germline V lookup: CDR1 GTSNPN, CDR2 SVGIG (reference sequence). The CDR3 covers 16 residues. V dropped 2 bases and J dropped 0 bases, with 17 bases sitting between them. CDR3 region: CAWSSLTGSSSYEQYF. Written as DNA, the CDR3 is TGTGCCTGGAGTTCCTTGACAGGTTCAAGCTCCTACGAGCAGTACTTC. The full variable domain, its missing parts supplied by reference TRBV30 and TRBJ2-7, is SQTIHQWPATLVQPVGSPLSLECTVEGTSNPNLYWYRQAAGRGLQLLFYSVGIGQISSEVPQNLSASRPQDRQFILSSKKLLLSDSGFYLCAWSSLTGSSSYEQYFGPGTRLTVT.

The V gene is TRBV6-1, the J gene TRBJ1-5; 7 nucleotides match TRBD1. Trimming removed 6 bases from V and 7 bases from J; junction bases left unmatched: 9. The CDR3 runs to 14 residues. Germline V gives CDR1 MNHNS, CDR2 SASEGT. CDR3 in DNA: TGTGCCAGCAGCGTCTTGACAGGGAACCAGCCCCAGCATTTT. Residues: CASSVLTGNQPQHF.

The chain recombines TRBV5-1 with TRBJ1-1; D gene ambiguous. Looked up from germline, CDR1 is SGHRS and CDR2 is YFSETQ. The CDR3 sequence is 15 residues long. V dropped 7 bases and J dropped 0 bases, with 16 bases sitting between them. CDR3 DNA: TGCGCCAGCGCTACGTCGCCACAGATGAACACTGAAGCTTTCTTT. Translation gives CASATSPQMNTEAFF.

J is TRBJ1-2 and V is TRBV5-1; 9 positions match TRBD1. This CDR3 is 16 amino acids long. The germline gives CDR1 SGHRS, CDR2 YFSETQ. The V segment lost 3 bases and the J segment 4 bases; nucleotides outside the gene matches: 10. The CDR3 is CASSSGHRDRAYGYTF. CDR3 DNA sequence: TGCGCCAGCAGCTCGGGGCACCGGGACAGGGCCTATGGCTACACCTTC.

V usage is TRBV5-4 and J usage is TRBJ1-1; D is possibly TRBD1 (5 bases). This CDR3 is 14 amino acids long. Germline assignment: CDR1 SGHNT and CDR2 YYREEE (reference sequence). V dropped 4 bases and J dropped 3 bases, with 13 bases sitting between them. CDR3 loop: CASSPDTFYTEAFF. The CDR3 DNA reads TGTGCCAGCAGCCCGGACACTTTTTACACTGAAGCTTTCTTT.

The chain couples TRBV9 to TRBJ1-1, with a tentative D call TRBD1 (5 bases). The V gene's germline CDR1 is SGDLS and CDR2 YYNGEE. Deletions cut 1 base from V and 3 bases from J, with 19 bases between. This CDR3 contains 17 residues. The CDR3 DNA reads TGTGCCAGCAGCGTACTCCCCCGTGGGGGGGACGACACTGAAGCTTTCTTT. Translating gives CASSVLPRGGDDTEAFF.

The rearrangement links TRBV27 to TRBJ1-4; 7 bases are shared with TRBD1. Losses at the gene ends were 6 bases for V and 4 bases for J; bases not matched to a gene: 5. Germline V gene lookup returns CDR1 MNHEY and CDR2 SMNVEV (reference sequence). This CDR3 is 14 amino acids long. For the CDR3, the DNA is TGTGCCAGCAGAGGACAGGCCCTTAATGAAAAACTGTTTTTT. Amino acid sequence: CASRGQALNEKLFF.

This chain joins TRBV19 and TRBJ2-5; 10 bases are shared with TRBD2. CDR1 and CDR2 from the germline V gene are LNHDA and SQIVND (reference sequence). The CDR3 contains 17 residues. The CDR3 reads CVRFFEREGYRLETQYF. The DNA for the CDR3 is TGTGTACGGTTTTTTGAGCGGGAGGGCTACCGGTTGGAGACCCAGTACTTC.